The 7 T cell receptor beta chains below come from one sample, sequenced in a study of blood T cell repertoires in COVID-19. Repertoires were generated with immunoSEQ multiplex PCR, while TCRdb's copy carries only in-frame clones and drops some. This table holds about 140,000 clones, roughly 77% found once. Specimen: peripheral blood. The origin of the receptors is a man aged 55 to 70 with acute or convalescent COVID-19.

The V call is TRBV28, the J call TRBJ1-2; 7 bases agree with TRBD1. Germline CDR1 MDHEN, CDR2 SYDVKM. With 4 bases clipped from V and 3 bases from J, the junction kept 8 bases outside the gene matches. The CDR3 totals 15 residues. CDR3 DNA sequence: TGTGCCAGCAGTTCACCCCGGGACAGTGACTATGGCTACACCTTC. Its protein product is CASSSPRDSDYGYTF.

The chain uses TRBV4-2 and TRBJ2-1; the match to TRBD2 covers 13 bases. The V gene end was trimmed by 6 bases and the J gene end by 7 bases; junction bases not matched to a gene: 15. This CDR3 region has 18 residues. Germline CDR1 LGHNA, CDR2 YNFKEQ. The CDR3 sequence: CASSQNPTSGRAGNEQFF. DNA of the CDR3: TGTGCCAGCAGTCAAAACCCAACTAGCGGGAGGGCCGGGAATGAGCAGTTCTTC.

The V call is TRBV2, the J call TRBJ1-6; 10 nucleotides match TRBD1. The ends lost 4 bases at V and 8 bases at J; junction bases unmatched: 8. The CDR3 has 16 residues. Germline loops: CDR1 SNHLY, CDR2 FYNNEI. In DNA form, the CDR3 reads TGTGCCAGCAGTGGGGGGGGGACAGGGGAAGATTCACCCCTCCACTTT. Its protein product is CASSGGGTGEDSPLHF.

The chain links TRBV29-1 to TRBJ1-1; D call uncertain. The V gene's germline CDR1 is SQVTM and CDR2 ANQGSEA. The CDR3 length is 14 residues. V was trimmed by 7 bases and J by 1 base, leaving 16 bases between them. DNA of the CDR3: TGCAGCGCATGCCCCGATACCAGGAACACTGAAGCTTTCTTT. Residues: CSACPDTRNTEAFF.

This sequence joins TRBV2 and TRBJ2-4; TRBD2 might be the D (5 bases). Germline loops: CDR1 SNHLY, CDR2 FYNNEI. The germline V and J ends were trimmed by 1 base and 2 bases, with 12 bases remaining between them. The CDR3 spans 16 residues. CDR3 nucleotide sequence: TGTGCCAGCAGTGAAGGTAGAGGGAGTTCCAAAAACATTCAGTACTTC. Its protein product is CASSEGRGSSKNIQYF.

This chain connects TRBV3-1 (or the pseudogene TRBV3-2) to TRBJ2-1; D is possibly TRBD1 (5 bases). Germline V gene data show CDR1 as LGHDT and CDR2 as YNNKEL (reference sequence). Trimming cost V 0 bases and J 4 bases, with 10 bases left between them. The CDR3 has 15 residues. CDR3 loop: CASSQDGARYNEQFF. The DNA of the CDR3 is TGTGCCAGCAGCCAAGATGGGGCTAGATACAATGAGCAGTTCTTC.

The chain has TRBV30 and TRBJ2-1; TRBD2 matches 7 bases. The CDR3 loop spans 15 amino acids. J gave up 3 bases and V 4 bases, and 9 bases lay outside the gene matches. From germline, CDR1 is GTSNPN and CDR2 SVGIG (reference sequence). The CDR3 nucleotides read TGTGCCTGGAAGGCCGGGACTACCTACTACAATGAGCAGTTCTTC. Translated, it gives CAWKAGTTYYNEQFF.